The 9 T cell receptor beta chains presented below share a single source sample, sequenced in a study of neurological immune-mediated disorders. Using its own MiXCR run on the 5' RACE reads, TCRdb lists one record per CDR3 protein. The table includes 71,000 or so distinct CDR3 sequences, approximately 14% detected once. Noted time point: longitudinal time-point 1 (baseline). The source material was PBMCs. The receptor set was obtained from a female donor with HTLV-1-associated myelopathy (HAM/TSP).

This clonotype was seen repeatedly, ten times or more. This chain connects TRBV7-9 to TRBJ2-3; the D is unclear. Trimming cost V 3 bases and J 4 bases, with 8 bases left between them. CDR1 and CDR2 (germline): SEHNR, FQNEAQ (reference sequence). This CDR3 has 13 amino acids. The CDR3 is CASSLVMADTQYF. CDR3 sequence (DNA): TGTGCCAGCAGCTTGGTCATGGCAGATACGCAGTATTTT.

Worth noting for this clonotype: This could be a read error, since a much larger clone is one nucleotide away. This chain connects TRBV28 to TRBJ2-2; tentative D call: TRBD1 (6 bases). CDR3 length equals 14 residues. The germline gives CDR1 MDHEN, CDR2 SYDVKM. The V end lost 5 bases, the J end lost 5 bases, and 12 bases lay between the germline ends. This CDR3 reads CASSRQGSTGELFF. In DNA, the CDR3 is TGTGCCAGCAGTCGCCAGGGGTCGACCGGGGAGCTGTTTTTT.

The V and J genes are TRBV7-9 and TRBJ1-2; 7 nucleotides agree with TRBD1. Germline lookup yields CDR1 SEHNR and CDR2 FQNEAQ (reference sequence). This CDR3 region has 16 residues. Trimming at V came to 4 bases and at J to 4 bases, leaving 12 bases not matched to a gene. The CDR3 is CASSSMGQTGAYGYTF. For the CDR3, the DNA is TGTGCCAGCAGCTCCATGGGACAGACGGGGGCCTATGGCTACACCTTC.

Worth noting for this clonotype: This may come from a read error, since a much larger clone is one base off. V and J are TRBV5-1 and TRBJ2-7, with 7 bases lining up with TRBD2. The CDR3 loop spans 14 amino acids. Germline CDR1 and CDR2: SGHRS and YFSETQ. In DNA form, the CDR3 reads TGCGCCTGCAGTTTCGGGGGGTACCCCTACGAGCAGTACTTC. Its protein is CACSFGGYPYEQYF.

The chain combines TRBV7-9 with TRBJ2-3; TRBD2 agrees at 15 bases. CDR3 size: 20 residues. Germline V gene lookup returns CDR1 SEHNR and CDR2 FQNEAQ (reference sequence). V gave up 5 bases and J gave up 0 bases; unmatched junction bases: 12. CDR3 nucleotide sequence: TGTGCCAGCAGCCCATTACCGGGACTAGCGGGGGGTCCTAGCACAGATACGCAGTATTTT. This codes for CASSPLPGLAGGPSTDTQYF.

This clonotype was picked up many times. This rearrangement joins TRBV29-1 to TRBJ1-1, with a tentative D call TRBD1 (6 bases). Trimming removed 4 bases from V and 0 bases from J, with 9 bases in between. The V gene's germline CDR1 is SQVTM and CDR2 ANQGSEA. The CDR3 spans 13 residues. The CDR3, as DNA: TGCAGCGTTGCGTCAGGGGTGAACACTGAAGCTTTCTTT. Its translation is CSVASGVNTEAFF.

This clonotype was seen many times. Here the CDR3 reads CASSSSSYEQYF. CDR3 nucleotide sequence: TGTGCCAGCAGTTCGAGCTCCTACGAGCAGTACTTC. V gene TRBV12-3 or TRBV12-4 combines with J gene TRBJ2-7; D remains ambiguous. The CDR3 is 12 residues long. V shed 4 bases and J shed 0 bases, with 4 bases lying between them.

This clonotype was seen more than once but under ten times. CDR3 sequence reads: CSATDRGLTGELFF. In DNA, the CDR3 is TGCAGTGCTACCGACAGGGGGCTGACCGGGGAGCTGTTTTTT. The V call is TRBV20-1, the J call TRBJ2-2; 10 nucleotides match TRBD1. Looked up from germline, CDR1 is DFQATT and CDR2 is SNEGSKA (reference sequence). V lost 4 bases to trimming and J lost 5 bases; unmatched junction nucleotides: 4. There are 14 residues in the CDR3.

This clonotype was recorded a few times. The chain is built from TRBV27 and TRBJ2-3; 13 bases fit TRBD2. The CDR3 covers 16 residues. The germline V gene has CDR1 MNHEY and CDR2 SMNVEV (reference sequence). V gave up 6 bases and J gave up 0 bases; unmatched junction bases: 3. CDR3 DNA: TGTGCCAGCAGGGGACTAGCGGGGCCAAGCACAGATACGCAGTATTTT. Translation: CASRGLAGPSTDTQYF.